This T cell receptor beta chain was found in a study of blood T cell repertoires in COVID-19. Study-level information: Samples of COVID-19 (acute and convalescent) were obtained from the United States, Italy and Spain. Sources were T cells, B-cell-depleted T cells, or PBMCs; the material itself was cDNA or gDNA.

Produced via immunoSEQ multiplex PCR; TCRdb's table is partial and in-frame only. The sample lists a few hundred thousand clones; about 87% were seen once. The clonotype was recovered from a man aged 55 to 70 who had recovered from COVID-19. Sequencing was performed on peripheral blood.

DNA for the CDR3: TGTGCCAGCAGCGCGTCCGGGACAGGGCTCACTAGGGGCTACACCTTC. Amino acids: CASSASGTGLTRGYTF. J is TRBJ1-2 and V is TRBV9; 9 bases are a match to TRBD1. CDR1 and CDR2 from the germline V gene are SGDLS and YYNGEE. V lost 3 bases to trimming and J lost 8 bases; unmatched junction nucleotides: 14. CDR3 length: 16 residues.